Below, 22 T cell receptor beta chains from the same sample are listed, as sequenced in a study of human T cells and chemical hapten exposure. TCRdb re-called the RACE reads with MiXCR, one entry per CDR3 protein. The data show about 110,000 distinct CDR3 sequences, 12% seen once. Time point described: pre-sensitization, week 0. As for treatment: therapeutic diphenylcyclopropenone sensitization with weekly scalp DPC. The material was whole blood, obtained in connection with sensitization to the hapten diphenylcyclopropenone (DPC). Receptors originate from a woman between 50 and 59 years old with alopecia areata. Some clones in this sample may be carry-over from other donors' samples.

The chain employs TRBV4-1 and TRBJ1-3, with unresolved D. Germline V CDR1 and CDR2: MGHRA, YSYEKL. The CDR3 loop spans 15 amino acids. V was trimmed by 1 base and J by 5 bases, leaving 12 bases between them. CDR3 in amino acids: CASSQGERNRNTIYF. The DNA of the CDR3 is TGCGCCAGCAGCCAAGGAGAGAGGAACAGAAACACCATATATTTT.

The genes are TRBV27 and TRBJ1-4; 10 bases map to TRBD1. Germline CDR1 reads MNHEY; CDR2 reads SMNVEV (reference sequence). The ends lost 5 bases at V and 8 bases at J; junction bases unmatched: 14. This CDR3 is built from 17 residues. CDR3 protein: CASSGRDRGRRGEKLFF. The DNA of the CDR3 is TGTGCCAGCAGTGGCCGGGACAGGGGCCGAAGGGGGGAAAAACTGTTTTTT.

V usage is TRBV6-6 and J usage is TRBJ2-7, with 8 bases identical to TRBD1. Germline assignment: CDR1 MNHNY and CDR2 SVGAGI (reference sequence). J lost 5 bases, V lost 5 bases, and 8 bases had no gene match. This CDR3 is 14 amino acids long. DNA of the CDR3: TGTGCCAGCAGTACCCGGGACAGGAACAACGAGCAGTACTTC. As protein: CASSTRDRNNEQYF.

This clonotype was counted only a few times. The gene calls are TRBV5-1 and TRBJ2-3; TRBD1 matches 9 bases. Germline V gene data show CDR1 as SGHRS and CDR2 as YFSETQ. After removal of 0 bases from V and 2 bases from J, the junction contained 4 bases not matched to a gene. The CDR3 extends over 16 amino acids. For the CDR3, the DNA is TGCGCCAGCAGCTTGGGGGGACAGGGCCTCACAGATACGCAGTATTTT. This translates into CASSLGGQGLTDTQYF.

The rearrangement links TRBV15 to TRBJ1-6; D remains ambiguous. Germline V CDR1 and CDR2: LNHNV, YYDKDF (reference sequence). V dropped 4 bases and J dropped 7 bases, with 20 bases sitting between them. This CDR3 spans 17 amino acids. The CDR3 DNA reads TGTGCCACCAGCACCCGAGGACGGACGCCCCAGAATTCACCCCTCCACTTT. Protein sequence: CATSTRGRTPQNSPLHF. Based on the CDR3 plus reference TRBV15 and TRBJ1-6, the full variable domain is DAMVIQNPRYQVTQFGKPVTLSCSQTLNHNVMYWYQQKSSQAPKLLFHYYDKDFNNEADTPDNFQSRRPNTSFCFLDIRSPGLGDTAMYLCATSTRGRTPQNSPLHFGNGTRLTVT.

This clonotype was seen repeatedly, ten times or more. In nucleotides, the CDR3 is TGCGCCAGCAGCCAAGGCGGAGACTCCTACGAGCAGTACTTC. Translating gives CASSQGGDSYEQYF. V and J are TRBV4-3 and TRBJ2-7; D is undetermined. This CDR3 spans 14 amino acids. With 1 base removed from V and 0 bases from J, the gap between germline ends came to 7 bases. From germline, CDR1 is LGHNA and CDR2 YSLEER.

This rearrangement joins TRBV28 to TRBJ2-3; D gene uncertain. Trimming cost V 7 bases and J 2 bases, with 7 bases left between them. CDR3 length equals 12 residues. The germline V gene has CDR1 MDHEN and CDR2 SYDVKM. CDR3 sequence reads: CASNGFTDTQYF. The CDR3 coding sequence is TGTGCCAGCAACGGCTTCACAGATACGCAGTATTTT.

The CDR3 DNA reads TGTGCCAGCAACCCCCAGGGGTACGCCTATGGCTACACCTTC. Translation gives CASNPQGYAYGYTF. The V call is TRBV12-3 or TRBV12-4, the J call TRBJ1-2, with D perhaps TRBD1 (6 bases). The CDR3 extends over 14 amino acids. V lost 7 bases and J lost 4, with 16 bases in between.

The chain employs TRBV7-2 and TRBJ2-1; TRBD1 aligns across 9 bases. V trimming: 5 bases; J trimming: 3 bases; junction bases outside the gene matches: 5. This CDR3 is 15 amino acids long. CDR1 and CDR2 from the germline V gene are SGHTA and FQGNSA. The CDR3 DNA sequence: TGTGCCAGCAGCGATGGACAGGGGAACTACAATGAGCAGTTCTTC. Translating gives CASSDGQGNYNEQFF.

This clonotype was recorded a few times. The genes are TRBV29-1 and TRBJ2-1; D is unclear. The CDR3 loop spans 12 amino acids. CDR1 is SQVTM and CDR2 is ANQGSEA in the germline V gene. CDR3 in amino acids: CSFRLNYNEQFF. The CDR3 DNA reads TGCAGTTTCCGGCTAAATTACAATGAGCAGTTCTTC.

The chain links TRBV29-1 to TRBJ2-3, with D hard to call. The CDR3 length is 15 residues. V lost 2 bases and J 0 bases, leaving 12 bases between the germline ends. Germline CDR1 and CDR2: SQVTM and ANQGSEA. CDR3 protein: CSVEQYGSSTDTQYF. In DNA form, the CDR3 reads TGCAGCGTTGAACAATACGGGTCTAGCACAGATACGCAGTATTTT.

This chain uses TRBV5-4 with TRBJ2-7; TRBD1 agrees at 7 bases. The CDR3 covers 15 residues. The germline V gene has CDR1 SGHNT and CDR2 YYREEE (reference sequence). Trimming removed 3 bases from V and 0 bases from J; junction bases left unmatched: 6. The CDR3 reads CASSSDRWSSYEQYF. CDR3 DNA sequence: TGTGCCAGCAGCTCGGACAGGTGGAGCTCCTACGAGCAGTACTTC. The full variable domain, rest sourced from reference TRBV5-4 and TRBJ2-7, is ETGVTQSPTHLIKTRGQQVTLRCSSQSGHNTVSWYQQALGQGPQFIFQYYREEENGRGNFPPRFSGLQFPNYSSELNVNALELDDSALYLCASSSDRWSSYEQYFGPGTRLTVT.

As DNA, the CDR3 is TGTGCCAGCTCACCAGTACTAAGGAGTTCAGATACGCAGTATTTT. Its protein product is CASSPVLRSSDTQYF. The gene calls are TRBV18 and TRBJ2-3; D gene uncertain. V was cut by 2 bases and J by 4 bases, with 13 bases left in between. Germline CDR1 reads KGHSH; CDR2 reads LQKENI. The CDR3 has 15 residues.

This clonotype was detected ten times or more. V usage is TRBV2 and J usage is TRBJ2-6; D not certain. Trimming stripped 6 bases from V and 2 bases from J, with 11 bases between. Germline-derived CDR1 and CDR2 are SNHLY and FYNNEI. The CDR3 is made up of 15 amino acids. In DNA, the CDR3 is TGTGCCAGCAGGGAATGGGCGGCTGGGGCCAACGTCCTGACTTTC. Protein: CASREWAAGANVLTF.

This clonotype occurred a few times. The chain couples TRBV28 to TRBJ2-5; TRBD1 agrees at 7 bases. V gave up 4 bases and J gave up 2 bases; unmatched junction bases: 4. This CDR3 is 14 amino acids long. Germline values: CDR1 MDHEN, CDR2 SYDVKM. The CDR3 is CASSSPDRQETQYF. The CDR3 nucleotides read TGTGCCAGCAGTTCCCCGGACAGGCAAGAGACCCAGTACTTC.

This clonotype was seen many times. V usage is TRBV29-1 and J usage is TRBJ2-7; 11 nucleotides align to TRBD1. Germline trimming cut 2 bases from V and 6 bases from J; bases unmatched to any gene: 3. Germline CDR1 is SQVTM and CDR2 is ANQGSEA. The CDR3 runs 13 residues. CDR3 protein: CSVEHGTGGEQYF. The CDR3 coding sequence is TGCAGCGTTGAACATGGGACAGGGGGCGAGCAGTACTTC.

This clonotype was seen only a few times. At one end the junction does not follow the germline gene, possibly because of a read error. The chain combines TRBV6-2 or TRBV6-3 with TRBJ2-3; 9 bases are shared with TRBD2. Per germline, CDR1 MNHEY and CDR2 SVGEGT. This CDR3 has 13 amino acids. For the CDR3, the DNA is TGTGCCTGCAGACTAGCGGCCACAGATACGCAGTATTTT. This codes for CACRLAATDTQYF.

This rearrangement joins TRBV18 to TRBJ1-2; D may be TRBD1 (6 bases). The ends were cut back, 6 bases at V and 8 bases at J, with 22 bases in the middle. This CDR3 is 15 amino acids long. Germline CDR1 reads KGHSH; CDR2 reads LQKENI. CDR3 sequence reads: CASSQTPGRGRGYTF. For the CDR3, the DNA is TGTGCCAGCTCTCAAACCCCCGGCAGGGGTAGGGGCTACACCTTC.

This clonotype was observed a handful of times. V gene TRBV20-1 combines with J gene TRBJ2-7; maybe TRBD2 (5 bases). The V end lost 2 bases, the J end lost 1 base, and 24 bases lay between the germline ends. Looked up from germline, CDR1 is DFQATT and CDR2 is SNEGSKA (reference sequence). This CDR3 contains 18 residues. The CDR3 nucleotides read TGCAGTGCTAGAATACCCCTCATGCTTAAGCGGACGTCCTACGAGCAGTACTTC. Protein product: CSARIPLMLKRTSYEQYF.

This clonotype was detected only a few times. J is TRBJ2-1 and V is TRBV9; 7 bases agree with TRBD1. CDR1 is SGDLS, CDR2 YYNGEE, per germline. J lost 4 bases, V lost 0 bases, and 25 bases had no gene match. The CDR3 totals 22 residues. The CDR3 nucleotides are TGTGCCAGCAGCGTAGGCACCCCCGACAGGGCTTTTTGGATAAGCGTTTACAATGAGCAGTTCTTC. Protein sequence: CASSVGTPDRAFWISVYNEQFF.

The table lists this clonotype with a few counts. CDR3 in amino acids: CSARGTAQYGYTF. The DNA for the CDR3 is TGCAGTGCTAGAGGGACAGCCCAATATGGCTACACCTTC. The chain uses TRBV20-1 and TRBJ1-2; TRBD1 might be the D (6 bases). Germline assignment: CDR1 DFQATT and CDR2 SNEGSKA (reference sequence). The CDR3 loop spans 13 amino acids. V was cut by 1 base and J by 5 bases, with 11 bases left in between.

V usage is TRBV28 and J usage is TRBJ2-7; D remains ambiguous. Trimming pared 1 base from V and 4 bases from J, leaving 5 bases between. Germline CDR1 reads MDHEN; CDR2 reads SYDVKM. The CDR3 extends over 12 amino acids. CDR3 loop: CASSLFGYEQYF. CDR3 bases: TGTGCCAGCAGTTTATTCGGTTACGAGCAGTACTTC.